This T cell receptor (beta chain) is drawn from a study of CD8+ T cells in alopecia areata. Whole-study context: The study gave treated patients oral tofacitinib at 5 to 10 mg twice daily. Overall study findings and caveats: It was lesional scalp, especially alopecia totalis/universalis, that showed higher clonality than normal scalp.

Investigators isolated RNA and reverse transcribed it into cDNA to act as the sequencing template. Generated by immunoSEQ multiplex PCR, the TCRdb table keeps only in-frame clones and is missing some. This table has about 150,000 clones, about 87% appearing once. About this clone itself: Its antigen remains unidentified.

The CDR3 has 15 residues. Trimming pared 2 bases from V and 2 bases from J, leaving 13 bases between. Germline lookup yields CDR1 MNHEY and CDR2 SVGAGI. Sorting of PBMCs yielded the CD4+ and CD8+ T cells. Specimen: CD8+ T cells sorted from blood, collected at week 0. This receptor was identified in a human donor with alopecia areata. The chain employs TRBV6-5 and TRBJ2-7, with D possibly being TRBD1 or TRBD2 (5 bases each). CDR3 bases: TGTGCCAGCAGTTACGGTGGGACCCCAACCTACGAGCAGTACTTC. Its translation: CASSYGGTPTYEQYF.